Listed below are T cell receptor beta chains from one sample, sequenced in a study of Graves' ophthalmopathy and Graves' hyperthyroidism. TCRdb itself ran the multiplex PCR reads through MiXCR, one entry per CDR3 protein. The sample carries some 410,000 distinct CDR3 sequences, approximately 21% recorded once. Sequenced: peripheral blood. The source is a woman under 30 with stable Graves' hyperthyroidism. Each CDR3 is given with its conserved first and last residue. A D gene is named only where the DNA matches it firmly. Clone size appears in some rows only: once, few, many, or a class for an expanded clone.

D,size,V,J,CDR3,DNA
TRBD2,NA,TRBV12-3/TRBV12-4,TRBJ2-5,CASSLIGGRGETQYF,TGTGCCAGCAGTTTAATAGGCGGGAGGGGAGAGACCCAGTACTTC
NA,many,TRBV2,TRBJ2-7,CASSEAEESYEQYF,TGTGCCAGCAGTGAAGCGGAGGAGTCCTACGAGCAGTACTTC
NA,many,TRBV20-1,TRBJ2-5,CSARGPQTPQETQYF,TGCAGTGCTAGAGGCCCCCAGACCCCACAAGAGACCCAGTACTTC
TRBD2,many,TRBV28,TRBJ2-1,CASSSYLAGIYNEQFF,TGTGCCAGCAGTTCCTACCTAGCGGGCATTTACAATGAGCAGTTCTTC
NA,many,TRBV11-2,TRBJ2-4,CASSTGRDTDQYF,TGTGCCAGCAGCACCGGCCGGGACACCGACCAGTACTTC
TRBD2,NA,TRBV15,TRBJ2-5,CATSRGTSTIQTQYF,TGTGCCACCAGCAGAGGGACTAGCACTATACAGACCCAGTACTTC
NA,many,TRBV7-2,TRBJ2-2,CASSLASSANTGELFF,TGTGCCAGCAGCTTAGCGTCCTCAGCGAACACCGGGGAGCTGTTTTTT
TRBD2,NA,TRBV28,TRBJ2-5,CASSFGTSVQTQYF,TGTGCCAGCAGTTTCGGGACTAGCGTACAGACCCAGTACTTC
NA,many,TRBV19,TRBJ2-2,CASSIRTGTGELFF,TGTGCCAGTAGTATCCGGACGGGTACCGGGGAGCTGTTTTTT
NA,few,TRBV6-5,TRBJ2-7,CASRLQGSPRKYF,TGTGCCAGCAGATTACAGGGCAGCCCTCGGAAGTACTTC
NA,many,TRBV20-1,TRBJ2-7,CSASTGTYEQYF,TGCAGTGCTAGTACAGGGACCTACGAGCAGTACTTC
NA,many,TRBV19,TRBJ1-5,CASSGQRDQPQHF,TGTGCCAGTAGTGGTCAGCGGGATCAGCCCCAGCATTTT
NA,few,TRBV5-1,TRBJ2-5,CASMSRDGETQYF,TGCGCCAGCATGTCGAGGGATGGAGAGACCCAGTACTTC
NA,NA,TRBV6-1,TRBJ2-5,CASKSLLGETQYF,TGTGCCAGTAAGTCCCTCCTAGGCGAGACCCAGTACTTC
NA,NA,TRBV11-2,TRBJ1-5,CASWIHADSNQPQHF,TGTGCCAGCTGGATACATGCGGATAGCAATCAGCCCCAGCATTTT
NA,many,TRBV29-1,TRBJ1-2,CSVEDFRRHGYTF,TGCAGCGTTGAAGACTTCAGGCGACATGGCTACACCTTC
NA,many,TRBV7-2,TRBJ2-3,CASSLERLRNTQYF,TGTGCCAGCAGCTTAGAACGTTTGCGAAATACGCAGTATTTT
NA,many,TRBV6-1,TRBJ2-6,CASRRDTSGANVLTF,TGTGCCAGCAGACGGGACACCTCTGGGGCCAACGTCCTGACTTTC
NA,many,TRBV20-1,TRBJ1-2,CSARDTRAWFDGYTF,TGCAGTGCTAGAGATACCAGGGCGTGGTTCGATGGCTACACCTTC
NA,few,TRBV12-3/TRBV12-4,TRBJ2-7,CASKGDGFYEQYF,TGTGCCAGCAAAGGGGACGGGTTCTACGAGCAGTACTTC
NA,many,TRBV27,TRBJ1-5,CASSTFSTQPQHF,TGTGCCAGCAGTACCTTTAGCACTCAGCCCCAGCATTTT
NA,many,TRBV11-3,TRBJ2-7,CASSLGSVWAGNPYEQYF,TGTGCCAGCAGCTTAGGTTCGGTATGGGCGGGGAACCCCTACGAGCAGTACTTC
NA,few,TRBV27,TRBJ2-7,CASSLFGGGGYEQYF,TGTGCCAGCAGTTTATTCGGGGGCGGGGGCTACGAGCAGTACTTC
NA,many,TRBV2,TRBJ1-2,CASSEESRYTF,TGTGCCAGCAGTGAAGAAAGCCGCTACACCTTC
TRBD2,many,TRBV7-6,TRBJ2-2,CASSLVKVLAVHGTGELFF,TGTGCCAGCAGCTTAGTTAAGGTCCTAGCGGTGCACGGCACCGGGGAGCTGTTTTTT
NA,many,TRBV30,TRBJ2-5,CAWSLMRGRTETQYF,TGTGCCTGGAGTTTAATGCGGGGCCGGACTGAGACCCAGTACTTC
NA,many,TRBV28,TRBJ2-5,CASSLYPGKTQETQYF,TGTGCCAGCAGTTTATACCCCGGGAAAACACAAGAGACCCAGTACTTC
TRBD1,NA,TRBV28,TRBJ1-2,CASSLLQGHYGYTF,TGTGCCAGCAGCTTACTACAGGGGCACTATGGCTACACCTTC
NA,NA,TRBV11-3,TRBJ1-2,CASSLGGGVYGYTF,TGTGCCAGCAGCTTAGGAGGGGGAGTCTATGGCTACACCTTC
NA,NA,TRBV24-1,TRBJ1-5,CATSGPGSNQPQHF,TGTGCCACCAGTGGCCCCGGTAGCAATCAGCCCCAGCATTTT
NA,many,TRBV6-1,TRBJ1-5,CASTQWGAGNQPQHF,TGTGCCAGCACCCAGTGGGGGGCGGGTAATCAGCCCCAGCATTTT
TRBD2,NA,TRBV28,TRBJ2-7,CASSLAGGNEQYF,TGTGCCAGCAGTCTAGCGGGGGGGAATGAGCAGTACTTC
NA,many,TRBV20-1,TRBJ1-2,CSARAPDSPLKEGYGYTF,TGCAGTGCTAGAGCCCCCGACAGCCCGTTGAAGGAGGGCTATGGCTACACCTTC
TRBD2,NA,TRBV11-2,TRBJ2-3,CASSKRLAETTDTQYF,TGTGCCAGCAGCAAAAGACTAGCGGAGACCACAGATACGCAGTATTTT
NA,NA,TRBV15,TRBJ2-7,CATSRVGVGRSYEQYF,TGTGCCACCAGCAGAGTGGGGGTCGGGCGCTCCTACGAGCAGTACTTC
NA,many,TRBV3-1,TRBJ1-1,CASRPTSTGAMNTEAFF,TGTGCCAGCAGACCAACCTCGACAGGAGCCATGAACACTGAAGCTTTCTTT
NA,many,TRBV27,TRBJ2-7,CASSFQGSYEQYF,TGTGCCAGCAGTTTCCAGGGGTCCTACGAGCAGTACTTC
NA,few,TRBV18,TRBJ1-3,CASSPVRAGAETLNTIYF,TGTGCCAGCTCACCAGTGCGGGCGGGTGCCGAAACCTTAAACACCATATATTTT
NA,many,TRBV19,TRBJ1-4,CASKWNEKLFF,TGTGCCAGTAAGTGGAATGAAAAACTGTTTTTT
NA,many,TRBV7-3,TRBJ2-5,CASSTLPGYNGETQYF,TGTGCCAGCAGCACGCTCCCAGGGTATAATGGAGAGACCCAGTACTTC
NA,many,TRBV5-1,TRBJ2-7,CASSSGGAGSYEQYF,TGCGCCAGCAGCTCGGGCGGGGCTGGTTCCTACGAGCAGTACTTC
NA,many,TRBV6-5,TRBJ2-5,CASSYQAQETQYF,TGTGCCAGCAGTTACCAGGCCCAAGAGACCCAGTACTTC
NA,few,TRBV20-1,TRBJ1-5,CSANLISNQPQHF,TGCAGTGCTAACCTCATTAGCAATCAGCCCCAGCATTTT
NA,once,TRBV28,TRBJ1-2,CASSLLAVYGYTF,TGTGCCAGCAGTTTATTAGCGGTCTATGGCTACACCTTC
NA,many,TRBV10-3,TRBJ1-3,CAISSTVSGNTIYF,TGTGCCATCAGTTCGACGGTCTCTGGAAACACCATATATTTT
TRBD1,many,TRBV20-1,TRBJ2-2,CSAIGTGPNTGELFF,TGCAGTGCTATCGGGACAGGGCCGAACACCGGGGAGCTGTTTTTT
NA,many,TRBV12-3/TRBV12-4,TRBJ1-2,CASSLHYRGDGYTF,TGTGCCAGCAGTCTCCATTATAGGGGGGATGGCTACACCTTC
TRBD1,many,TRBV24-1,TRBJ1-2,CATSDGQGLDYGYTF,TGTGCCACCAGTGACGGACAGGGATTGGATTATGGCTACACCTTC
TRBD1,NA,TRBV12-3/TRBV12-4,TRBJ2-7,CASRYRTGKVEQYF,TGTGCCAGCAGATACAGGACAGGGAAGGTTGAGCAGTACTTC
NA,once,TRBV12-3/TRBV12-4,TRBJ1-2,CASSGTTGGYGYTF,TGTGCCAGCAGTGGGACGACAGGTGGATATGGCTACACCTTC
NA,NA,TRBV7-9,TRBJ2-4,CASSSDRTYKNIKYF,TGTGCCAGCAGCTCCGACAGGACCTACAAAAACATTAAGTACTTC
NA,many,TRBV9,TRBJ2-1,CASSIGQSNEQFF,TGTGCCAGCAGCATCGGACAGAGCAATGAGCAGTTCTTC